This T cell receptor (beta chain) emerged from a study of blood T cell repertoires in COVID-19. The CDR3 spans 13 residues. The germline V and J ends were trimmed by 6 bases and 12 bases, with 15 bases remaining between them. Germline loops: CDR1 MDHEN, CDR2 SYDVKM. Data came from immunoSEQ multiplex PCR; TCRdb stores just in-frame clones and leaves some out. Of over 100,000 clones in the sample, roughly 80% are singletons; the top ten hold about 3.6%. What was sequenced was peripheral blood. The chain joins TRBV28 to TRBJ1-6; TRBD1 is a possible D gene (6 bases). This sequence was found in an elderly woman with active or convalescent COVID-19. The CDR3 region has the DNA TGTGCCAGCAGCCCCGACAGGTTGATACCCCTCCACTTT. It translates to CASSPDRLIPLHF.